What follows describes a single T cell receptor (beta chain). Its antigen remains undetermined. Per-base qualities were not stored, and no clone one base away is much larger. Each collaborating institution followed its own protocols to collect whole blood in K2EDTA tubes. For TCRbeta analysis, collaborator samples were shipped as frozen whole blood, as isolated PBMCs, or as DNA extracted from either sample type. Unmatched junction bases come to 13, with V trimmed by 5 bases and J by 7 bases. Spanning cysteine to phenylalanine, the CDR3 consists of 16 amino acids. The DNA shown is the 48-base CDR3, in frame from base 1. The germline V gene (reference sequence) provides CDR1 SEHNR and CDR2 FQNEAQ. The data are from a study of blood T cell repertoires in COVID-19 (dated by TCRdb to 2020 to 2022). Broadly, across the study: Samples from collaborators originated in the United States, Italy and Spain and spanned both the acute and convalescent phases of COVID-19. The material from the prospective study consisted of cDNA or gDNA derived from T cells, B-cell-depleted T cells, or PBMCs. HLA class I and class II types, where available, came from metadata supplied by the sample provider rather than from assay-based typing. The repertoires were made available in a free public database intended to serve as a resource for research on the immune response to SARS-CoV-2. Deeply sampled blood TCRbeta repertoires from subjects exposed to, actively infected with, or recovered from COVID-19 were included in the dataset. A de-identified subject ID, COVID-19 status, age in years and sex were almost always included in the sample metadata. Samples came from the ongoing ImmuneRACE study (first 160 participants) plus 1,254 subjects from 6 global collaborators.

The paper as a whole reports these results and caveats: Clinical and demographic metadata were provided uncurated, with the amount varying by source and participant.

The immunoSEQ Assay, a bias-controlled multiplex PCR, was used to amplify TCRbeta CDR3 regions from genomic DNA. As for how the authors treated the data: The number of nucleated cells in each sample was estimated by amplification of reference gene primers within the assay. Sequence reads were collapsed and filtered to measure the absolute abundance of every unique TCRbeta CDR3 rearrangement. For each sample, productive Simpson clonality was calculated as the square root of Simpson's diversity index across productive rearrangements. The immuneACCESS repertoire file appears here via TCRdb, limited to in-frame rearrangements. These files lack a portion of the clones; in checked studies, under half of the deficit traces to unresolved V genes, and the cause of the others is not known. Clone size and V and J calls were adopted from that table, with D and trimming inferred from the DNA. The sample table contains around 82,000 clones; only one count was recorded for around nine tenths of them. Approximately 12% of the sample belongs to the ten largest clones.

The sequenced sample was peripheral blood. The source is an older man with active or convalescent COVID-19. The rearrangement joined TRBV7-9 to TRBJ1-2, with 10 central nucleotides matching TRBD1. The DNA sequence follows: TGTGCCAGCAGCCCAGCTGCCGGGACAGGGGTAGGTGGCTACACCTTC. This gives the protein CASSPAAGTGVGGYTF.